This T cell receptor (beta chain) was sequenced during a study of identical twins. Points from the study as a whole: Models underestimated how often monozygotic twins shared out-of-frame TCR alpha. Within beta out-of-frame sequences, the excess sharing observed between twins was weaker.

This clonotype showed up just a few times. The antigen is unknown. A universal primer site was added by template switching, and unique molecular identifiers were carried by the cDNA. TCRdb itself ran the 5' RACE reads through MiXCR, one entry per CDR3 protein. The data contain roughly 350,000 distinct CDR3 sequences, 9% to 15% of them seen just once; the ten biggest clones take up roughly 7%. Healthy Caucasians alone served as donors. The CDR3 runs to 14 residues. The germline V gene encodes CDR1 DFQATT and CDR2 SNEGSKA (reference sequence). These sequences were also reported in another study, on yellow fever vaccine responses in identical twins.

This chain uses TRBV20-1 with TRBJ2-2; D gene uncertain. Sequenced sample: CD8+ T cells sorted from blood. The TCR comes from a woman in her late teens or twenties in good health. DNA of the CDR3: TGCAGCGCGAGGCGCTCGCCGAACACCGGGGAGCTGTTTTTT. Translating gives CSARRSPNTGELFF.